One T cell receptor (beta chain) is described in this entry. This sample stems from a study of blood T cell repertoires in COVID-19. Whole-study context: Sample material is recorded as cDNA or gDNA derived from T cells, B-cell-depleted T cells, or PBMCs.

Germline values: CDR1 MNHEY, CDR2 SMNVEV (reference sequence). Unmatched junction bases numbered 9, after V lost 6 bases and J lost 2 bases. This CDR3 comprises 15 residues. Per the authors' pipeline: By means of reference gene primer amplification, nucleated cell counts were estimated. Clones were sequenced by immunoSEQ multiplex PCR, and TCRdb holds only the in-frame ones, with some missing. The V and J calls and clone size come from that table; D and trimming were worked out from the DNA. The table records about 190,000 clones, over 75% of them present only once. The sequenced sample consisted of peripheral blood. This chain links TRBV27 with TRBJ1-2, with TRBD1 matching over 7 bases. This clonotype was obtained from a man between 45 and 60 years old who had recovered from COVID-19. This CDR3 is CASSPLDRANYGYTF. The CDR3 bases are TGTGCCAGCAGCCCTCTCGACAGGGCAAACTATGGCTACACCTTC.